This TCR beta chain was identified in a study of T cells after yellow fever vaccination. From the 5' RACE reads, TCRdb called clonotypes with MiXCR, one entry per CDR3 protein. The data contain 150,000 to 200,000 distinct CDR3 sequences, around 10% of them singletons. This clonotype has only a few counts. V lost 5 bases to trimming and J lost 0 bases; unmatched junction nucleotides: 4. The length of the CDR3 is 15 residues. Germline-derived CDR1 and CDR2 are MNHEY and SVGEGT. This clonotype originated in a man between 18 and 29 years old who received the YFV17D yellow fever vaccine. The genes are TRBV6-2 or TRBV6-3 and TRBJ2-3; 8 nucleotides align to TRBD1. The input for sequencing was CD8+ T cells sorted from PBMCs, taken 15 days after the yellow fever booster vaccination. The CDR3 protein is CASSPDRGSTDTQYF. In DNA, the CDR3 is TGTGCCAGCAGTCCAGACAGGGGTAGCACAGATACGCAGTATTTT.